The clone carrying this TCR beta chain was detected ten times or more. Its target is unknown. CDR3 length equals 11 residues. CDR1 SQVTM and CDR2 ANQGSEA come from the germline V gene. As the template, RNA transcripts were used to amplify TCR beta CDR3 regions. Following a first-round RT-PCR that used HTBI primers, a second-round multiplex PCR was carried out. One entry per CDR3 protein, called by TCRdb with MiXCR from the multiplex PCR reads. Altogether around 1.1 million distinct CDR3 sequences are present, roughly 35% being singletons, with the ten largest covering 11%. The data stem from a study of Graves' ophthalmopathy and Graves' hyperthyroidism. In the study overall: Absence of ophthalmopathy within 18 months of follow-up defined stable hyperthyroidism.

Study-wide points: Blood contained most expanded thyroid clonotypes exceeding 0.001 frequency.

This TCR came from an adult man with Graves' hyperthyroidism. The chain recombines TRBV29-1 with TRBJ1-1; 7 bases line up with TRBD1. The sample comprised peripheral blood or thyroid tissue (not recorded which). Here the CDR3 DNA reads TGCAGTGCTACAGGGGCCACTGAAGCTTTCTTT. This sequence encodes CSATGATEAFF. Combining the CDR3 with reference TRBV29-1 and TRBJ1-1 gives the whole variable domain SAVISQKPSRDICQRGTSLTIQCQVDSQVTMMFWYRQQPGQSLTLIATANQGSEATYESGFVIDKFPISRPNLTFSTLTVSNMSPEDSSIYLCSATGATEAFFGQGTRLTVV.